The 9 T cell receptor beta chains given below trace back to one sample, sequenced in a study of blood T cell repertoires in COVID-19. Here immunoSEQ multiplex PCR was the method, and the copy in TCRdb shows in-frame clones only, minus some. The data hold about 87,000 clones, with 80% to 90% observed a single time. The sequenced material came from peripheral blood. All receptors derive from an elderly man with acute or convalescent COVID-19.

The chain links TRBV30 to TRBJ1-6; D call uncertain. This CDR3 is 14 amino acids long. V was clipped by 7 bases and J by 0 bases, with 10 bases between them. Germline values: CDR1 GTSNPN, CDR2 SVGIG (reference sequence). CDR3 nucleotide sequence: TGTGCCTTCGGGGTTCTCTCCTATAATTCACCCCTCCACTTT. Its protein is CAFGVLSYNSPLHF.

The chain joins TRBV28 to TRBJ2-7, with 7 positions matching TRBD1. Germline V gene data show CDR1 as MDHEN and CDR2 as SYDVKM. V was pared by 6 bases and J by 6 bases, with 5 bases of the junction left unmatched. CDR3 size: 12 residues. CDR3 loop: CASRPGQLEQYF. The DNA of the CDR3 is TGTGCCAGCAGGCCGGGACAGCTCGAGCAGTACTTC.

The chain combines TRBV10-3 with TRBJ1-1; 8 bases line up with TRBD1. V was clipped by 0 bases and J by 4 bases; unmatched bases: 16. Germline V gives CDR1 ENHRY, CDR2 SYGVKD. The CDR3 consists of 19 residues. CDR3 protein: CAISESGSQGARRATEAFF. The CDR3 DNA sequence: TGTGCCATCAGTGAGTCGGGGAGTCAGGGGGCGAGAAGGGCCACTGAAGCTTTCTTT.

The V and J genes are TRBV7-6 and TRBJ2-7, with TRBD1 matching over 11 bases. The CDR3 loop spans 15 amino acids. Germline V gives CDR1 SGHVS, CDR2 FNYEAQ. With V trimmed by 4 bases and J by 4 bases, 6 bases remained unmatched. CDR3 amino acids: CASSWGQGGIYEQYF. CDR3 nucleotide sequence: TGTGCCAGCAGCTGGGGACAGGGGGGGATATACGAGCAGTACTTC.

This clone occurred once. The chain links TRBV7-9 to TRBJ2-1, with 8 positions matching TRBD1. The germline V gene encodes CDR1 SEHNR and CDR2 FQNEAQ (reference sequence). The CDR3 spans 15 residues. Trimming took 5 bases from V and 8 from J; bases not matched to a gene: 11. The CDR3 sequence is CASSLDRGLRDEQFF. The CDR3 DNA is TGTGCCAGCAGCCTCGACAGGGGCCTTAGGGATGAGCAGTTCTTC.

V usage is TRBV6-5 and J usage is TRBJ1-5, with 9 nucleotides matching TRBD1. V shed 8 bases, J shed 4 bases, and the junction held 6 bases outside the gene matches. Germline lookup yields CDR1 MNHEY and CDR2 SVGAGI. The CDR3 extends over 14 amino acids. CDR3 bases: TGTGCCAGCCAACGGGACAGGGAAAATCAGCCCCAGCATTTT. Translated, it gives CASQRDRENQPQHF.

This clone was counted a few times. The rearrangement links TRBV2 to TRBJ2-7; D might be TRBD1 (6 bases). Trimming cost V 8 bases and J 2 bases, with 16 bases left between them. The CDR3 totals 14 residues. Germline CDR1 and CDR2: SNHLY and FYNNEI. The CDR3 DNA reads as TGTGCCAGCCTCCGGACAGTAACTACCTACGAGCAGTACTTC. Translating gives CASLRTVTTYEQYF.

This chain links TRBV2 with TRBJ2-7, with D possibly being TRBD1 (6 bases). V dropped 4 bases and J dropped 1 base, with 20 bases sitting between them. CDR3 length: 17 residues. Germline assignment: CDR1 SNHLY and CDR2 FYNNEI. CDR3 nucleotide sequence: TGTGCCAGCAGTGGAAAGCGTCAGGGGACACAGTCCTACGAGCAGTACTTC. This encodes CASSGKRQGTQSYEQYF. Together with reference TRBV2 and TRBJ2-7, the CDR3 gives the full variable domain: EPEVTQTPSHQVTQMGQEVILRCVPISNHLYFYWYRQILGQKVEFLVSFYNNEISEKSEIFDDQFSVERPDGSNFTLKIRSTKLEDSAMYFCASSGKRQGTQSYEQYFGPGTRLTVT.

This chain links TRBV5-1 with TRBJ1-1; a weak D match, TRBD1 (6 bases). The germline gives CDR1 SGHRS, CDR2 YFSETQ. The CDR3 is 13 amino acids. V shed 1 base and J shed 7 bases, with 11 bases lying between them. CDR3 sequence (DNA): TGCGCCAGCAGCTTGATCGACAGGAGTGAAGCTTTCTTT. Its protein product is CASSLIDRSEAFF.